Shown below are 24 T cell receptor beta chains from a single sample sequenced in a study of OX40 agonist ivuxolimab in advanced cancers. Profiled with immunoSEQ multiplex PCR; TCRdb holds only in-frame clones, not every one. There are tens of thousands of clones in the sample; 70% to 90% occur only once, and about 30% lies in the top ten. The sequencing used CD4+ or CD8+ T cells sorted from blood, collected in a trial of the OX40 agonist ivuxolimab. Every receptor here comes from an adult with an advanced solid tumor such as melanoma, head and neck, liver or kidney cancer.

The chain carries TRBV7-3 and TRBJ2-7, with 9 positions matching TRBD2. Germline V lookup: CDR1 SGHTA, CDR2 FQGTGA. This CDR3 contains 16 residues. With 5 bases clipped from V and 3 bases from J, the junction kept 11 bases outside the gene matches. In nucleotides, the CDR3 is TGTGCCAGCAGCCCCAGACTAGCGGAAACTATCTACGAGCAGTACTTC. Translating gives CASSPRLAETIYEQYF.

The rearrangement uses TRBV5-5 and TRBJ2-3; D is unclear. This CDR3 spans 11 amino acids. V was trimmed by 7 bases and J by 3 bases, leaving 6 bases between them. Germline V gene data show CDR1 as SGHKS and CDR2 as YYEKEE (reference sequence). CDR3 loop: CASDLTDTQYF. CDR3 nucleotide sequence: TGTGCCAGCGACTTAACAGATACGCAGTATTTT.

The chain couples TRBV6-5 to TRBJ2-3, with D uncertain. The CDR3 runs to 12 residues. CDR1 is MNHEY and CDR2 is SVGAGI in the germline V gene. V was trimmed by 6 bases and J by 4 bases, leaving 8 bases between them. The DNA of the CDR3 is TGTGCCAGCAGCCTAGGAGCAGATACGCAGTATTTT. Translated: CASSLGADTQYF.

The rearrangement joins TRBV27 to TRBJ1-1; D is unclear. CDR3 size: 12 residues. CDR1 and CDR2 from the germline V gene are MNHEY and SMNVEV (reference sequence). The V gene lost 8 bases and the J gene lost 0 bases, with 7 bases spanning the gap. The CDR3 DNA reads as TGTGCCAGCGCTACAGTGAACACTGAAGCTTTCTTT. Protein sequence: CASATVNTEAFF.

The genes are TRBV28 and TRBJ1-5, with D tentatively TRBD1 (5 bases). Germline V lookup: CDR1 MDHEN, CDR2 SYDVKM. The CDR3 loop spans 14 amino acids. V shed 8 bases and J shed 2 bases, with 13 bases lying between them. The CDR3 reads CASWGPIGNQPQHF. CDR3 in DNA: TGTGCCAGCTGGGGACCGATCGGCAATCAGCCCCAGCATTTT.

V and J are TRBV10-3 and TRBJ2-1; 9 nucleotides align to TRBD2. Germline CDR1 reads ENHRY; CDR2 reads SYGVKD. After removal of 2 bases from V and 0 bases from J, the junction contained 5 bases not matched to a gene. CDR3 length: 17 amino acids. CDR3 DNA: TGTGCCATCAGTGAGCTTAGCGGGGGTTACTCCTACAATGAGCAGTTCTTC. As protein: CAISELSGGYSYNEQFF.

The chain uses TRBV29-1 and TRBJ2-6, with unresolved D. V gave up 4 bases and J gave up 0 bases, with 10 bases separating them. The CDR3 is 15 residues long. Germline V gives CDR1 SQVTM, CDR2 ANQGSEA. The CDR3: CSVVFPASGANVLTF. The CDR3 region has the DNA TGCAGCGTTGTGTTTCCCGCCTCTGGGGCCAACGTCCTGACTTTC.

This sequence joins TRBV9 and TRBJ2-3; 8 bases align to TRBD2. Trimming took 4 bases from V and 2 from J; bases not matched to a gene: 6. Germline V gene data show CDR1 as SGDLS and CDR2 as YYNGEE. The CDR3 is 15 residues long. DNA of the CDR3: TGTGCCAGCAGCCTACTAGCGGCTCACACAGATACGCAGTATTTT. Amino acids: CASSLLAAHTDTQYF.

The chain employs TRBV6-6 and TRBJ2-7; 10 nucleotides agree with TRBD1. There are 15 residues in the CDR3. V lost 2 bases, J lost 9 bases, and 10 bases stayed unmatched. Germline CDR1 and CDR2: MNHNY and SVGAGI (reference sequence). CDR3: CASSYLGQGEEGQYF. The CDR3 DNA reads as TGTGCCAGCAGTTACCTCGGACAGGGGGAAGAAGGGCAGTACTTC.

J is TRBJ1-2 and V is TRBV19, with D uncertain. Between the trimmed V and J ends, which lost 2 bases and 0 bases, there was a span of 10 bases. The germline V gene encodes CDR1 LNHDA and CDR2 SQIVND (reference sequence). The CDR3 has 15 residues. CDR3 in amino acids: CASSIRPSANYGYTF. The CDR3 nucleotides read TGTGCCAGTAGTATACGACCCTCAGCTAACTATGGCTACACCTTC.

This clone was seen once. CDR3 DNA: TGTGCCATCAAACAGGGGGACACCGGGGAGCTGTTTTTT. This translates into CAIKQGDTGELFF. The chain joins TRBV25-1 to TRBJ2-2; 8 bases map to TRBD1. Germline V gives CDR1 MGHDK, CDR2 SYGVNS. V shed 10 bases, J shed 3 bases, and the junction held 4 bases outside the gene matches. This CDR3 is built from 13 residues.

The chain employs TRBV14 and TRBJ2-1, with TRBD2 matching over 8 bases. Germline V gene sequence: CDR1 SGHDN, CDR2 FVKESK. The CDR3 has 17 amino acids. The junction had 4 bases not matched to a gene; V was cut back by 0 bases and J by 0 bases. The CDR3 DNA follows: TGTGCCAGCAGCCAAGACTTAGCGGGGAGCTCCTACAATGAGCAGTTCTTC. It is translated as CASSQDLAGSSYNEQFF.

The rearrangement uses TRBV18 and TRBJ2-7; weak D call: TRBD1 (6 bases). Germline assignment: CDR1 KGHSH and CDR2 LQKENI. The CDR3 contains 17 residues. V shed 1 base and J shed 3 bases, with 19 bases lying between them. The CDR3 spells CASSPRDGTIVFYEQYF. The CDR3 nucleotides read TGTGCCAGCTCACCACGTGACGGGACAATTGTCTTCTACGAGCAGTACTTC. Variable domain in full (rest from reference TRBV18 and TRBJ2-7): NAGVMQNPRHLVRRRGQEARLRCSPMKGHSHVYWYRQLPEEGLKFMVYLQKENIIDESGMPKERFSAEFPKEGPSILRIQQVVRGDSAAYFCASSPRDGTIVFYEQYFGPGTRLTVT.

This clone is deemed medium-sized. The chain uses TRBV21-1 and TRBJ2-1; the DNA was not compared with TRBD2, the D call given in the table. TRBV21-1 is noted as a pseudogene. This CDR3 region has 16 residues. The CDR3 DNA sequence: TGTGCCAGCAGCTCTCGAGCGGGGGTAGACTACAATGAGCAGTTCTTC. This translates into CASSSRAGVDYNEQFF.

The chain couples TRBV9 to TRBJ2-4, with D unresolved. CDR3 length: 11 residues. Germline assignment: CDR1 SGDLS and CDR2 YYNGEE. Trimming removed 4 bases from V and 7 bases from J, with 6 bases in between. The CDR3 coding sequence is TGTGCCAGCAGCTCTCAGAACATTCAGTACTTC. Its protein product is CASSSQNIQYF.

V gene TRBV28 combines with J gene TRBJ2-1, with TRBD2 matching 10 bases. Unmatched junction bases numbered 5, after V lost 6 bases and J lost 9 bases. The CDR3 is made up of 13 amino acids. CDR1 MDHEN and CDR2 SYDVKM come from the germline V gene. CDR3 DNA sequence: TGTGCCAGCAGGTGGCTAGCGGGAGCTGAGCAGTTCTTC. The encoded protein is CASRWLAGAEQFF. Combining the CDR3 with reference TRBV28 and TRBJ2-1 gives the whole variable domain DVKVTQSSRYLVKRTGEKVFLECVQDMDHENMFWYRQDPGLGLRLIYFSYDVKMKEKGDIPEGYSVSREKKERFSLILESASTNQTSMYLCASRWLAGAEQFFGPGTRLTVL.

The CDR3 is CASTPGGLREQFF. The CDR3 DNA is TGTGCCAGTACCCCCGGCGGACTGCGGGAGCAGTTCTTC. The gene calls are TRBV19 and TRBJ2-1; D perhaps matches TRBD2 (5 bases). This CDR3 contains 13 residues. V lost 7 bases to trimming and J lost 10 bases, with 17 bases between them. Germline loops: CDR1 LNHDA, CDR2 SQIVND (reference sequence).

This rearrangement joins TRBV10-1 to TRBJ2-3; the match to TRBD2 covers 9 bases. The CDR3 covers 13 residues. Germline V lookup: CDR1 WNHNN, CDR2 SYGVQD (reference sequence). The V and J ends lost 8 bases and 4 bases, in that order; junction bases with no gene match: 4. The CDR3 bases are TGCGCCAGCGCGGGGGGGCCAGCAGATACGCAGTATTTT. Translation gives CASAGGPADTQYF.

The rearrangement joins TRBV28 to TRBJ2-5, with 9 bases aligning to TRBD1. Unmatched junction bases numbered 23, after V lost 3 bases and J lost 0 bases. Germline assignment: CDR1 MDHEN and CDR2 SYDVKM. CDR3 size: 22 residues. The CDR3: CASSFPELGTGWRRGYQETQYF. Here the CDR3 DNA reads TGTGCCAGCAGTTTTCCTGAATTGGGGACAGGGTGGAGGAGGGGGTACCAAGAGACCCAGTACTTC.

The CDR3, as DNA: TGTGCCAGCTCGCCGAAACAGGGGGGAGACTACGAGCAGTACTTC. Its protein product is CASSPKQGGDYEQYF. V usage is TRBV18 and J usage is TRBJ2-7; 8 nucleotides align to TRBD1. The trim removed 6 bases at V and 3 bases at J, leaving 10 bases unmatched. The CDR3 totals 15 residues. Germline assignment: CDR1 KGHSH and CDR2 LQKENI.

J is TRBJ2-3 and V is TRBV27, with 11 bases lining up with TRBD2. Per germline, CDR1 MNHEY and CDR2 SMNVEV (reference sequence). J gave up 4 bases and V 6 bases, and 3 bases lay outside the gene matches. The CDR3 extends over 14 amino acids. DNA of the CDR3: TGTGCCAGCAGGGTACTAGCGGGAGCAGATACGCAGTATTTT. It codes for CASRVLAGADTQYF.

V and J are TRBV2 and TRBJ2-6; perhaps TRBD1 as D (5 bases). Trimming left V 3 bases short and J 2 bases short, with 14 bases between. The CDR3 consists of 17 residues. Per germline, CDR1 SNHLY and CDR2 FYNNEI. The chain's CDR3 is CASSEAPTVAGANVLTF. The DNA of the CDR3 is TGTGCCAGCAGTGAGGCTCCGACAGTGGCTGGGGCCAACGTCCTGACTTTC.

The V call is TRBV19, the J call TRBJ2-5, with D tentatively TRBD1 or TRBD2 (5 bases each). Deletions cut 1 base from V and 5 bases from J, with 8 bases between. The germline CDR1 and CDR2 sequences are LNHDA and SQIVND (reference sequence). The CDR3 loop spans 13 amino acids. The CDR3 DNA sequence: TGTGCCAGTAGTATAGTTTGGGGGGAGACCCAGTACTTC. It is translated as CASSIVWGETQYF.

The rearrangement uses TRBV6-4 and TRBJ2-3, with TRBD1 as a possible D gene (5 bases). Per germline, CDR1 MRHNA and CDR2 SNTAGT. Trimming stripped 5 bases from V and 5 bases from J, with 14 bases between. There are 14 residues in the CDR3. This CDR3 reads CASSRDRLQDTQYF. Written as DNA, the CDR3 is TGTGCCAGCAGTCGCGACAGACTCCAAGATACGCAGTATTTT.